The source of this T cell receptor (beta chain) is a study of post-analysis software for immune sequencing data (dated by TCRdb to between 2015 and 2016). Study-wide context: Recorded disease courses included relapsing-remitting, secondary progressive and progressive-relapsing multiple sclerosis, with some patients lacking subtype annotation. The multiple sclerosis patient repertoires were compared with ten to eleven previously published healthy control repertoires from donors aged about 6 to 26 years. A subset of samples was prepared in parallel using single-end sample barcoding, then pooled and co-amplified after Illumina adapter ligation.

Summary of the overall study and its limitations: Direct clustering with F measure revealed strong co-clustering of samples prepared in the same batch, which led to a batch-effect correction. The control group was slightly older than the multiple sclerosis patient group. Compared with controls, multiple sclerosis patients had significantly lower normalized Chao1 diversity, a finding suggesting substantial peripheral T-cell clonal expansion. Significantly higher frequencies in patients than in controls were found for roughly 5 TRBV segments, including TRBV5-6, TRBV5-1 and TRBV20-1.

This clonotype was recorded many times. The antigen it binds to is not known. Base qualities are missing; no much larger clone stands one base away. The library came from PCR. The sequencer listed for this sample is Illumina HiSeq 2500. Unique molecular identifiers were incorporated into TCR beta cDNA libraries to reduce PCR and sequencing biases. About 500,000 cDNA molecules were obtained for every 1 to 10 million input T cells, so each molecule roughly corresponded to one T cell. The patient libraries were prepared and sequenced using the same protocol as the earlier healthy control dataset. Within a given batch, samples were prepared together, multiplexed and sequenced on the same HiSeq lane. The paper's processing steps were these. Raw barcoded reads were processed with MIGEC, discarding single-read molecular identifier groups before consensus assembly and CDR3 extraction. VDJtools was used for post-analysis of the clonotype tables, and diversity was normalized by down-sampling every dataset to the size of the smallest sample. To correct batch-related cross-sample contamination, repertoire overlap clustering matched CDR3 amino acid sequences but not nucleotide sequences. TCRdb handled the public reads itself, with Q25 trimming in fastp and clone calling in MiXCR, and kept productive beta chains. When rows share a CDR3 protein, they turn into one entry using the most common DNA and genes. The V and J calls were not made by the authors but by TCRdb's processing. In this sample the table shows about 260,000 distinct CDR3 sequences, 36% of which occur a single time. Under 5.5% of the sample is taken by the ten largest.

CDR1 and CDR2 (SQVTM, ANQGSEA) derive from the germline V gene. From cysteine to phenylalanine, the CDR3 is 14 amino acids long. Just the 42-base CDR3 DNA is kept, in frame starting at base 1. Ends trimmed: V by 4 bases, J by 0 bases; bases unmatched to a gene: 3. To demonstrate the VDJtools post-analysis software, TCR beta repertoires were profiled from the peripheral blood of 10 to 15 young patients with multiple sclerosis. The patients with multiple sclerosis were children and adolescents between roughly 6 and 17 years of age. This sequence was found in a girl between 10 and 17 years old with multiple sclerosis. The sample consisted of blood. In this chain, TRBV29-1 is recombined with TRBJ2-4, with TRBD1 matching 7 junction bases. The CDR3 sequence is CSVVGQLAKNIQYF. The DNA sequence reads TGCAGCGTTGTGGGACAGTTAGCCAAAAACATTCAGTACTTC.